The TCR beta chain described here comes from a study of identifying expanded T cells in peripheral blood. The length of the CDR3 is 12 residues. Trimming pared 3 bases from V and 4 bases from J, leaving 9 bases between. The germline gives CDR1 GTSNPN, CDR2 SVGIG (reference sequence). Healthy donors had no documented immune events, such as infections, while sampled. Repertoires were generated with immunoSEQ multiplex PCR, while TCRdb's copy carries only in-frame clones and drops some. The data hold around 120,000 clones, with about 86% observed a single time. V and J are TRBV30 and TRBJ1-1, with D possibly being TRBD1 (5 bases). The receptor comes from a person aged 18-70 years in good health. The sequencing sample was made of blood. The CDR3 DNA reads as TGTGCCTGGAGGGCAGGGATCACTGAAGCTTTCTTT. Translating gives CAWRAGITEAFF.